A single sample gave rise to the 29 T cell receptor beta chains below, sequenced in a study of blood T cell repertoires in COVID-19 (dated by TCRdb to the early 2020s). The library came from the immunoSEQ multiplex PCR assay. Sourced from immuneACCESS, this table was stored by TCRdb with only in-frame sequences that have V and J called. A share of the clones is absent; for the studies checked, an unresolved V gene accounts for under half, and the remainder has no known explanation. The sample table lists some 54,000 clones, approximately 85% of them with a count of one. The ten largest clones represent 26% of the sample. The sample comprised peripheral blood. The receptors come from a woman older than 75 with COVID-19, enrolled during active disease.

By frequency in the sample, this clone is medium-sized. The J gene is TRBJ2-1, the V gene TRBV4-1, with 11 bases lining up with TRBD2. The V and J ends lost 0 bases and 7 bases, in that order; junction bases with no gene match: 8. The germline V gene has CDR1 MGHRA and CDR2 YSYEKL. This CDR3 has 17 residues. The CDR3 region is CASSQDFRTSGLNEQFF. DNA for the CDR3: TGCGCCAGCAGCCAAGATTTCCGGACTAGCGGGTTGAATGAGCAGTTCTTC.

This chain joins TRBV5-1 and TRBJ2-1, with TRBD1 matching 7 bases. Trimming took 7 bases from V and 3 from J; bases not matched to a gene: 10. CDR1 and CDR2 (germline): SGHRS, YFSETQ. This CDR3 spans 15 amino acids. In nucleotides, the CDR3 is TGCGCCAGCTACCCAGGGGACAGCAGCTACAATGAGCAGTTCTTC. This translates into CASYPGDSSYNEQFF. Drawing the rest from reference TRBV5-1 and TRBJ2-1, the complete variable domain is KAGVTQTPRYLIKTRGQQVTLSCSPISGHRSVSWYQQTPGQGLQFLFEYFSETQRNKGNFPGRFSGRQFSNSRSEMNVSTLELGDSALYLCASYPGDSSYNEQFFGPGTRLTVL.

V usage is TRBV5-6 and J usage is TRBJ1-4, with D tentatively TRBD1 (5 bases). Germline-derived CDR1 and CDR2 are SGHDT and YYEEEE. This CDR3 is built from 15 residues. Trimming took 4 bases from V and 10 from J, leaving 20 bases between them. As DNA, the CDR3 is TGTGCCAGCAGCGCGACAGCCGCTACTCAGCTAAAACTGTTTTTT. Its translation: CASSATAATQLKLFF.

The chain couples TRBV30 to TRBJ1-5; D is undetermined. With 0 bases removed from V and 0 bases from J, the gap between germline ends came to 9 bases. This CDR3 region has 15 residues. Per the germline V gene, CDR1 is GTSNPN and CDR2 is SVGIG (reference sequence). The CDR3 DNA sequence: TGTGCCTGGAGTGTAGATGGCCTTAGCAATCAGCCCCAGCATTTT. Protein product: CAWSVDGLSNQPQHF.

The chain couples TRBV27 to TRBJ2-4; 10 bases agree with TRBD2. J was trimmed by 9 bases and V by 3 bases; bases with no gene match: 11. The CDR3 totals 16 residues. The germline gives CDR1 MNHEY, CDR2 SMNVEV (reference sequence). The CDR3 sequence: CASSFLASGSKGIQYF. In nucleotides, the CDR3 is TGTGCCAGCAGTTTTCTGGCTAGCGGGAGTAAGGGCATTCAGTACTTC.

The chain combines TRBV5-1 with TRBJ2-3, with no clear D. Trimming removed 5 bases at V and 2 bases at J, with 6 bases between. This CDR3 comprises 12 residues. Germline values: CDR1 SGHRS, CDR2 YFSETQ. CDR3 DNA sequence: TGCGCCAGCAGGGAGTCCACAGATACGCAGTATTTT. Its translation: CASRESTDTQYF.

The CDR3 is CASSLAGAPTGELFF. In DNA form, the CDR3 reads TGCGCCAGCAGCTTAGCGGGAGCGCCCACCGGGGAGCTGTTTTTT. This chain uses TRBV5-1 with TRBJ2-2; 8 bases are shared with TRBD2. The length of the CDR3 is 15 residues. The J segment lost 4 bases and the V segment lost 2 bases, leaving 4 bases of the junction unmatched. Germline V gives CDR1 SGHRS, CDR2 YFSETQ.

The rearrangement joins TRBV30 to TRBJ1-6; no firm D call. This CDR3 comprises 13 residues. CDR1 is GTSNPN and CDR2 is SVGIG in the germline V gene (reference sequence). The ends were cut back, 2 bases at V and 8 bases at J, with 10 bases in the middle. CDR3 protein: CAWSPPGYSPLHF. CDR3 bases: TGTGCCTGGAGTCCCCCCGGGTATTCACCCCTCCACTTT.

Worth noting for this clone: Other DNA sequences from this sample encode an identical CDR3 as well. The rearrangement uses TRBV3-1 (or the pseudogene TRBV3-2) and TRBJ1-1, with TRBD1 matching 7 bases. The CDR3 consists of 14 residues. Germline values: CDR1 LGHDT, CDR2 YNNKEL (reference sequence). With 3 bases clipped from V and 0 bases from J, the junction kept 1 base outside the gene matches. The CDR3 DNA sequence: TGTGCCAGCAGCCACGGGACAGTGAACACTGAAGCTTTCTTT. Amino acid sequence: CASSHGTVNTEAFF.

The rearrangement joins TRBV27 to TRBJ2-7; 7 bases fit TRBD2. CDR3 length equals 13 residues. Looked up from germline, CDR1 is MNHEY and CDR2 is SMNVEV (reference sequence). Trimming removed 2 bases from V and 7 bases from J; junction bases left unmatched: 5. CDR3 bases: TGTGCCAGCAGTTTACGACTAGCCGGAGAGCAGTACTTC. Translation gives CASSLRLAGEQYF.

This chain connects TRBV27 to TRBJ1-1; TRBD1 is a possible D gene (5 bases). Trimming took off 9 bases at V and 4 bases at J, with 15 bases between the two ends. This CDR3 has 13 residues. CDR1 and CDR2 from the germline V gene are MNHEY and SMNVEV (reference sequence). CDR3 in DNA: TGTGCCAGTCGGGGGGGGTTCGGCACTGAAGCTTTCTTT. This encodes CASRGGFGTEAFF.

The chain carries TRBV28 and TRBJ2-7, with D possibly matching TRBD2 (5 bases). This CDR3 is 14 amino acids long. V shed 6 bases and J shed 0 bases, with 12 bases lying between them. CDR1 is MDHEN, CDR2 SYDVKM, per germline. As DNA, the CDR3 is TGTGCCAGCAGCAGGACTGCTAGCTCCTACGAGCAGTACTTC. Translating gives CASSRTASSYEQYF. The full variable domain, its missing parts supplied by reference TRBV28 and TRBJ2-7, is DVKVTQSSRYLVKRTGEKVFLECVQDMDHENMFWYRQDPGLGLRLIYFSYDVKMKEKGDIPEGYSVSREKKERFSLILESASTNQTSMYLCASSRTASSYEQYFGPGTRLTVT.

J is TRBJ2-7 and V is TRBV24-1, with D possibly TRBD1 on 6 matching bases. V was pared by 5 bases and J by 3 bases, with 10 bases between. From germline, CDR1 is KGHDR and CDR2 SFDVKD. This CDR3 comprises 13 residues. The CDR3, as DNA: TGTGCCACCAGTGGGGGGCAGCACTACGAGCAGTACTTC. Its protein product is CATSGGQHYEQYF.

The chain carries TRBV2 and TRBJ1-5, with 9 bases identical to TRBD1. The CDR3 has 14 residues. J gave up 6 bases and V 4 bases, and 4 bases lay outside the gene matches. Germline V CDR1 and CDR2: SNHLY, FYNNEI. The CDR3 sequence is CASSGGQGSQPQHF. CDR3 in DNA: TGTGCCAGCAGTGGGGGACAGGGCTCTCAGCCCCAGCATTTT.

The chain is built from TRBV5-6 and TRBJ2-5, with TRBD1 identical over 7 bases. Germline CDR1 is SGHDT and CDR2 is YYEEEE. CDR3 size: 14 residues. The trim removed 1 base at V and 1 base at J, leaving 1 base unmatched. The CDR3 nucleotides read TGTGCCAGCAGCTTGAGGACAGGCCAAGAGACCCAGTACTTC. It encodes CASSLRTGQETQYF.

The J gene is TRBJ2-7, the V gene TRBV6-5; TRBD1 aligns across 9 bases. The CDR3 runs to 14 residues. Germline V CDR1 and CDR2: MNHEY, SVGAGI. The junction had 6 bases not matched to a gene; V was cut back by 7 bases and J by 2 bases. Written as DNA, the CDR3 is TGTGCCAGCACTGTGGGACAGGGAACCTACGAGCAGTACTTC. Its translation: CASTVGQGTYEQYF.

This chain connects TRBV6-6 to TRBJ1-5; the D gene is possibly TRBD1 (5 bases). Germline CDR1 is MNHNY and CDR2 is SVGAGI (reference sequence). This CDR3 region has 14 residues. The ends were cut back, 0 bases at V and 4 bases at J, with 7 bases in the middle. In DNA, the CDR3 is TGTGCCAGCAGTTACTCCGGGGGGAATCAGCCCCAGCATTTT. As protein: CASSYSGGNQPQHF.

This clone was picked up many times. This sequence joins TRBV11-2 and TRBJ2-2; D possibly corresponds to TRBD2 (7 bases). The germline gives CDR1 SGHAT, CDR2 FQNNGV. V lost 5 bases and J lost 4, with 23 bases in between. The CDR3 covers 18 residues. The CDR3 bases are TGTGCCAGCAGCCCGATAAGGGGAGGGGGGCTGAGCACCGGGGAGCTGTTTTTT. The encoded protein is CASSPIRGGGLSTGELFF.

The sample holds a few counts of this clone. The V gene is TRBV29-1, the J gene TRBJ1-1, with TRBD1 matching 10 bases. Germline V gene sequence: CDR1 SQVTM, CDR2 ANQGSEA. This CDR3 is 14 amino acids long. V lost 0 bases to trimming and J lost 5 bases; unmatched junction nucleotides: 3. The CDR3 DNA is TGCAGCGTTGAAGATGGGACAGGGGCAACTGAAGCTTTCTTT. It is translated as CSVEDGTGATEAFF.

The chain employs TRBV15 and TRBJ2-7, with 9 bases that match TRBD1. The CDR3 totals 15 residues. Per germline, CDR1 LNHNV and CDR2 YYDKDF (reference sequence). Trimming at V came to 3 bases and at J to 1 base, leaving 4 bases not matched to a gene. The CDR3: CATSSYRGQSYEQYF. DNA for the CDR3: TGTGCCACCAGCAGCTACAGGGGGCAATCCTACGAGCAGTACTTC.

V usage is TRBV2 and J usage is TRBJ1-5, with D possibly TRBD1 on 5 matching bases. Between the trimmed V and J ends, which lost 3 bases and 9 bases, there was a span of 21 bases. Germline CDR1 is SNHLY and CDR2 is FYNNEI. The CDR3 runs to 16 residues. CDR3 nucleotides: TGTGCCAGCAGTGACCTAGAAAGGGCAGGGAATACGCCCCAGCATTTT. Translation gives CASSDLERAGNTPQHF.

This chain links TRBV11-2 with TRBJ1-5, with a possible D match to TRBD1 (5 bases). The V and J ends lost 3 bases and 0 bases respectively, with 9 bases between them. CDR1 is SGHAT, CDR2 FQNNGV, per germline. The CDR3 sequence is 15 residues long. DNA for the CDR3: TGTGCCAGCAGCTTGAGTCAGGGTAGCAATCAGCCCCAGCATTTT. Translation gives CASSLSQGSNQPQHF.

This chain connects TRBV19 to TRBJ1-5, with TRBD1 as a possible D gene (5 bases). Germline loops: CDR1 LNHDA, CDR2 SQIVND (reference sequence). CDR3 length: 14 amino acids. Trimming removed 5 bases from V and 6 bases from J, with 14 bases in between. The CDR3 loop reads CASSFRGVGQPQHF. CDR3 nucleotide sequence: TGTGCCAGTAGTTTCCGGGGGGTAGGTCAGCCCCAGCATTTT.

The chain carries TRBV10-1 and TRBJ1-5, with D unclear. V lost 5 bases and J lost 4, with 12 bases in between. This CDR3 has 14 amino acids. Germline V gene lookup returns CDR1 WNHNN and CDR2 SYGVQD (reference sequence). Written as DNA, the CDR3 is TGCGCCAGCAGTCCCGGCGGGAATAATCAGCCCCAGCATTTT. Translating it yields CASSPGGNNQPQHF.

This CDR3 reads CASRQGPPEKLFF. CDR3 sequence (DNA): TGTGCCAGTCGACAGGGACCTCCAGAAAAACTGTTTTTT. The chain joins TRBV19 to TRBJ1-4, with 7 nucleotides matching TRBD1. Germline CDR1 and CDR2: LNHDA and SQIVND (reference sequence). The ends lost 8 bases at V and 8 bases at J; junction bases unmatched: 8. This CDR3 is 13 amino acids long.

The count of this clone is one. V gene TRBV25-1 combines with J gene TRBJ1-1; 8 nucleotides match TRBD1. CDR1 MGHDK and CDR2 SYGVNS come from the germline V gene. CDR3 length equals 13 residues. The V and J ends lost 6 bases and 4 bases, in that order; junction bases with no gene match: 4. The CDR3 sequence: CASRGQATTEAFF. The DNA for the CDR3 is TGTGCCAGCAGGGGACAGGCCACCACTGAAGCTTTCTTT.

This chain's CDR3 is CAWSVLAGVNEQFF. CDR3 bases: TGTGCCTGGAGTGTATTAGCGGGAGTTAATGAGCAGTTCTTC. The chain carries TRBV30 and TRBJ2-1, with 9 bases lining up with TRBD2. The CDR3 extends over 14 amino acids. Germline V gene sequence: CDR1 GTSNPN, CDR2 SVGIG (reference sequence). Trimming removed 0 bases from V and 7 bases from J; junction bases left unmatched: 4.

This sequence joins TRBV28 and TRBJ1-1, with D possibly being TRBD1 (6 bases). Germline-derived CDR1 and CDR2 are MDHEN and SYDVKM. There are 14 residues in the CDR3. V was trimmed by 3 bases and J by 1 base, leaving 9 bases between them. CDR3 DNA sequence: TGTGCCAGCAGTTTGACGGGACAGAACACTGAAGCTTTCTTT. Residues: CASSLTGQNTEAFF.

This rearrangement joins TRBV4-1 to TRBJ2-7; 8 bases are shared with TRBD2. The CDR3 consists of 15 residues. Germline V gene data show CDR1 as MGHRA and CDR2 as YSYEKL. Trimming cost V 1 base and J 7 bases; bases outside gene matches: 9. Here the CDR3 DNA reads TGCGCCAGCAGCCAAGTACCGGGAGGGCCGTGGGAGCAGTACTTC. Translated, it gives CASSQVPGGPWEQYF.